This TCR beta chain was captured in a study of beta chain features in type 1 diabetes. Whole-study context: Similarity in age, gender and cell yields was seen between patients and healthy donors. The study's findings and limits: Reads derived from cDNA could over-represent cells showing high TCR expression. TCRB rearrangement may or may not be influenced by HLA type; here this remained unresolved. A pattern of fewer insertions and more deletions at VDJ junctions was seen in type 1 diabetes patients.

To note about this clone: Antigen specificity is unknown.

After removal of 3 bases from V and 6 bases from J, the junction contained 6 bases not matched to a gene. Germline lookup yields CDR1 KGHSH and CDR2 LQKENI. The CDR3 spans 15 residues. Of the isolated RNA, all was reverse transcribed, and so the sequenced material was expressed TCRB transcripts. Sequenced by immunoSEQ multiplex PCR; TCRdb stores in-frame clones only, minus some. The sample comprises approximately 400,000 clones, roughly 15% of which are singletons, and about 0.019% rests with the top ten. What was sequenced was naive CD4+ T cells from blood. This TCR was sampled from a woman between 18 and 29 years old in good health. The chain has TRBV18 and TRBJ2-1; 9 bases agree with TRBD2. For the CDR3, the DNA is TGTGCCAGCTCACCGGTCCTAGCGGGATTCAATGAGCAGTTCTTC. It is translated as CASSPVLAGFNEQFF.